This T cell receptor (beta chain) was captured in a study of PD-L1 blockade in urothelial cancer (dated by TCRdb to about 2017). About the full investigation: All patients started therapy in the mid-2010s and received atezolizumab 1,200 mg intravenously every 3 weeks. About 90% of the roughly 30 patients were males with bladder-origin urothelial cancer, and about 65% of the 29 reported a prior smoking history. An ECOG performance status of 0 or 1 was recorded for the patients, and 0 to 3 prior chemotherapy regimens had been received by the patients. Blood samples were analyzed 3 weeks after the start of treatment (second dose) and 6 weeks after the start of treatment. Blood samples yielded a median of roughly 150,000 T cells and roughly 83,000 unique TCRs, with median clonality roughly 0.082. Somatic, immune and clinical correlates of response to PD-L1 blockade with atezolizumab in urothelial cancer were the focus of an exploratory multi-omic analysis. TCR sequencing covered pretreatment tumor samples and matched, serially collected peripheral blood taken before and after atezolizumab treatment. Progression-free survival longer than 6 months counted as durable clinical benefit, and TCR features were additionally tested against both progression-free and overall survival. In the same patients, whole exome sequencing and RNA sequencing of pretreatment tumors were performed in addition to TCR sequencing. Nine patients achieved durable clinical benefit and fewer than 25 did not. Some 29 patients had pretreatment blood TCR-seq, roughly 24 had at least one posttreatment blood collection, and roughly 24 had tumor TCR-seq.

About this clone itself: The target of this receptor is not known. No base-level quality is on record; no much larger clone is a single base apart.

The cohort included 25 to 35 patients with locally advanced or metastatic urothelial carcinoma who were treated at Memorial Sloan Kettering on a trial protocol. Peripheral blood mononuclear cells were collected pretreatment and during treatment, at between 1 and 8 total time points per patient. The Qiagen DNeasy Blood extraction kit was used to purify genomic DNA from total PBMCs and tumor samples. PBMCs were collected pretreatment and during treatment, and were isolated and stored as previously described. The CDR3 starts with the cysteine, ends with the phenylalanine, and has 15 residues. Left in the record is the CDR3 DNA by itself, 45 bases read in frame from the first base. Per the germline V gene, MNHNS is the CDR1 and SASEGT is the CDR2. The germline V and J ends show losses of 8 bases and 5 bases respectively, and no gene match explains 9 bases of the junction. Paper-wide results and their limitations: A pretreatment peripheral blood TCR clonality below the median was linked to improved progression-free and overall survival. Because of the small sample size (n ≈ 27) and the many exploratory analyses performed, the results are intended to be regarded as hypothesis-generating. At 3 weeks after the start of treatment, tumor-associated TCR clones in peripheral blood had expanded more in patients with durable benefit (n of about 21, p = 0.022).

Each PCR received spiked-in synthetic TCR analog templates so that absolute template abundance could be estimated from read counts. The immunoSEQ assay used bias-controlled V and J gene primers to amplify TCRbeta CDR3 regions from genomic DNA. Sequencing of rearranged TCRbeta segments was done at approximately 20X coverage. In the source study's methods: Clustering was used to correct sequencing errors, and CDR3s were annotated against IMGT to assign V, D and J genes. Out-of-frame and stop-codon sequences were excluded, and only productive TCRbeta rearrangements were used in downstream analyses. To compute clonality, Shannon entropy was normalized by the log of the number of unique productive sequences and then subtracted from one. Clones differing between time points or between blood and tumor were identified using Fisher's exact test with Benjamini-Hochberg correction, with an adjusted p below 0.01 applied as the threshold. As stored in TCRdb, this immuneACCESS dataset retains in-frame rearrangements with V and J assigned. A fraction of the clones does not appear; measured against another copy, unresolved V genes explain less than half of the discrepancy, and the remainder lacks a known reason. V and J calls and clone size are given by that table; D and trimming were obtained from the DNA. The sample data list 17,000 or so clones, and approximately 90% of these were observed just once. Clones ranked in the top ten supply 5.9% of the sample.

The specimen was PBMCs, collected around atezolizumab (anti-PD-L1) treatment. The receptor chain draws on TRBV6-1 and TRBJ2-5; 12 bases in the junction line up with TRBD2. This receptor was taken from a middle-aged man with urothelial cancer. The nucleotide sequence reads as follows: TGTGCCAGCGGAACACTAGCGGGGGGCGGGGAGACCCAGTACTTC. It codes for CASGTLAGGGETQYF.